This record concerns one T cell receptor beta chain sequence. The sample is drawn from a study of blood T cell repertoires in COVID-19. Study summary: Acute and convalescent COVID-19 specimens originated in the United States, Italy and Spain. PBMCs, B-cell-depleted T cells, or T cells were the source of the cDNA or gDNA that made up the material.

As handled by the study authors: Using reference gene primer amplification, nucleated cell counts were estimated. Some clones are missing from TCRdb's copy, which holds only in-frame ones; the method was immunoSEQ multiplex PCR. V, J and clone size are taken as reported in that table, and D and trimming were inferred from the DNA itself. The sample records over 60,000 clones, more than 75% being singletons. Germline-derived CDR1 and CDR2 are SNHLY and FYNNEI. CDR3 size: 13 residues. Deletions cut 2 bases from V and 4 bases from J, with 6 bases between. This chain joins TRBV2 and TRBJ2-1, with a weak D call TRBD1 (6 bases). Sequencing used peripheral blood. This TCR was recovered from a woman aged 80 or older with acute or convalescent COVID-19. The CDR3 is CASSERGYNEQFF. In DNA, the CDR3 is TGTGCCAGCAGTGAAAGGGGGTACAATGAGCAGTTCTTC.